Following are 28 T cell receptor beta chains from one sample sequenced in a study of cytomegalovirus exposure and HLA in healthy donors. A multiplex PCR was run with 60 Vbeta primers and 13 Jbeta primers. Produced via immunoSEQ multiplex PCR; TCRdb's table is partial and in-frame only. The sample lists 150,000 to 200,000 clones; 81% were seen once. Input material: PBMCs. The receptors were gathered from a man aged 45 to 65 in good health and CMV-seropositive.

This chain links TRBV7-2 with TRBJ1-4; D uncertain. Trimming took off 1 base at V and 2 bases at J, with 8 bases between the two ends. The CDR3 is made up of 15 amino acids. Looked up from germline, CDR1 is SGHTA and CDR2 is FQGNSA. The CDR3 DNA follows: TGTGCCAGCAGCTTAGGAGGGCGGACTAATGAAAAACTGTTTTTT. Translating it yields CASSLGGRTNEKLFF.

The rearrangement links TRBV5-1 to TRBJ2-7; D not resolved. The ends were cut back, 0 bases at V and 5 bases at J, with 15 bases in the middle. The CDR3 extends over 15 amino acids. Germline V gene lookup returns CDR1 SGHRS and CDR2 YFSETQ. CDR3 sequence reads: CASSLEWPRLDEQYF. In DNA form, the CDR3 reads TGCGCCAGCAGCTTGGAATGGCCCCGCTTGGACGAGCAGTACTTC.

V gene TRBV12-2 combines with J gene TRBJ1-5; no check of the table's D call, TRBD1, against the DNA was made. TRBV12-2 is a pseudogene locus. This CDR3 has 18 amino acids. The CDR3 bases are TGTGCAAGTCGCTTACACCAGGAGACAGAATCTAGCAATCAGCCCCAGCATTTT. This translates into CASRLHQETESSNQPQHF.

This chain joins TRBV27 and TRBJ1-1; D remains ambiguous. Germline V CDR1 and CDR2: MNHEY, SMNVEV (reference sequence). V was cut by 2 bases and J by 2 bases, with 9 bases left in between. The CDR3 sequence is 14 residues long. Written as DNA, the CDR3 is TGTGCCAGCAGTTTAGTTCGAGGAAACACTGAAGCTTTCTTT. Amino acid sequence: CASSLVRGNTEAFF.

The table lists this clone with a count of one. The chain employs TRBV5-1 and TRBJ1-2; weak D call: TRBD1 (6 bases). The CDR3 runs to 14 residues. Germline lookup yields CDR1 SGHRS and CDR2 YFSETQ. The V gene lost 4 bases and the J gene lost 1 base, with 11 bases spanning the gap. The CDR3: CASSRDNLNYGYTF. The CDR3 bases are TGCGCCAGCAGCAGGGACAATCTTAACTATGGCTACACCTTC.

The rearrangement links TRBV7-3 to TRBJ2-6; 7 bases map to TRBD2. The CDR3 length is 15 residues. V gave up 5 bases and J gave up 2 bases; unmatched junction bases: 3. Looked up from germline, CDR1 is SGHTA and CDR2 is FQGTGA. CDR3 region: CASSEGGTGANVLTF. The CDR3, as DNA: TGTGCCAGCAGCGAGGGAGGGACTGGGGCCAACGTCCTGACTTTC.

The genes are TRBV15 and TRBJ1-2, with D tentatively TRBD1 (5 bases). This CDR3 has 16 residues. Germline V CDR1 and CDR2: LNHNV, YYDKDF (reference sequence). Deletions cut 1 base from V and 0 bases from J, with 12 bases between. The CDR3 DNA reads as TGTGCCACCAGCAGAGCTTTGGGGGGGACTAACTATGGCTACACCTTC. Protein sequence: CATSRALGGTNYGYTF.

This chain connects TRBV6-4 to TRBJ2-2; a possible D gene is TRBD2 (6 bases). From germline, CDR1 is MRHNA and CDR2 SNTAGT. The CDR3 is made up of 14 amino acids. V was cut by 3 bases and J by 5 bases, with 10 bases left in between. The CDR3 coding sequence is TGTGCCAGCAGTGAGCGCGGGGAAACCGGGGAGCTGTTTTTT. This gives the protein CASSERGETGELFF.

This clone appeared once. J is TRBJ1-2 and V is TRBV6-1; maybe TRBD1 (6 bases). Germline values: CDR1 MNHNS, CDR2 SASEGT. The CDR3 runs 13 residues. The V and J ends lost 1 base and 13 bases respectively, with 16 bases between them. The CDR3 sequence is CASSEGTALPSTF. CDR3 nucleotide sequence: TGTGCCAGCAGTGAAGGGACAGCCCTGCCCTCCACCTTC.

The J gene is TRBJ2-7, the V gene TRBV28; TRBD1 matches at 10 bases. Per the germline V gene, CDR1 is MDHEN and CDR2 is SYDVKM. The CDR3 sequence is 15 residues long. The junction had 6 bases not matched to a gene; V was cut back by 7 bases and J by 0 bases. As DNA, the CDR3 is TGTGCCAGCATTGGGACAGGGGCTTACTCCTACGAGCAGTACTTC. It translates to CASIGTGAYSYEQYF. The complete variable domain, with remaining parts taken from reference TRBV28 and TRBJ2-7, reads DVKVTQSSRYLVKRTGEKVFLECVQDMDHENMFWYRQDPGLGLRLIYFSYDVKMKEKGDIPEGYSVSREKKERFSLILESASTNQTSMYLCASIGTGAYSYEQYFGPGTRLTVT.

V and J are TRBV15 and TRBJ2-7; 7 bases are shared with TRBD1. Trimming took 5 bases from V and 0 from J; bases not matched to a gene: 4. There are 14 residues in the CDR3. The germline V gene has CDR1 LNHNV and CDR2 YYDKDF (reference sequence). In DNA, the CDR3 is TGTGCCACCAGCCCCCGGGACAGCTCCTACGAGCAGTACTTC. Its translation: CATSPRDSSYEQYF.

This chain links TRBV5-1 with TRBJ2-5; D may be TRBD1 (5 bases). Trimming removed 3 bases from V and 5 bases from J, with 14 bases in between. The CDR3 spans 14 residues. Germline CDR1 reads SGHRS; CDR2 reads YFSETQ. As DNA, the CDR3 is TGCGCCAGCAGCTGGACATCCCCGCTCGAGACCCAGTACTTC. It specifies CASSWTSPLETQYF.

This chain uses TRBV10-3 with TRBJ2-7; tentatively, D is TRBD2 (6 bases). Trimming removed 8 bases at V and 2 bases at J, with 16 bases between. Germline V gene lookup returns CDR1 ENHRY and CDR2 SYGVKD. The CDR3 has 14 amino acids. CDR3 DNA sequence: TGTGCCATCTCCCGGGAGACTTGGGCCTACGAGCAGTACTTC. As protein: CAISRETWAYEQYF.

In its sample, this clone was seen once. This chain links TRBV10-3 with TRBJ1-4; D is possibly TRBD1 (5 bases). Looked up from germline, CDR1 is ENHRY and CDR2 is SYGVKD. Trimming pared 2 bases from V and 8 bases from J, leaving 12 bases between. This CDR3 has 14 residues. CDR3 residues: CAISERQPWEKLFF. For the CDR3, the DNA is TGTGCCATCAGTGAGAGACAGCCTTGGGAAAAACTGTTTTTT.

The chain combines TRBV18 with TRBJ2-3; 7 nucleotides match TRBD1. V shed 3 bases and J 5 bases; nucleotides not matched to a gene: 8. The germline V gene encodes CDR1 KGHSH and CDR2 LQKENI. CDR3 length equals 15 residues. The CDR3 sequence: CASSPQTGPVDTQYF. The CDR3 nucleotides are TGTGCCAGCTCACCTCAGACAGGGCCGGTAGATACGCAGTATTTT.

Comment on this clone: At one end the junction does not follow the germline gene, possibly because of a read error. The CDR3 reads CASSLDRGDEQYF. The CDR3, as DNA: TGTGCTAGCAGCTTAGACAGGGGCGACGAGCAGTACTTC. This rearrangement joins TRBV7-7 to TRBJ2-7, with 8 bases lining up with TRBD1. CDR3 length: 13 amino acids. Germline-derived CDR1 and CDR2 are SSHAT and FNYEAQ (reference sequence). Complete variable domain (other parts from reference TRBV7-7 and TRBJ2-7): GAGVSQSPRYKVTKRGQDVTLRCDPISSHATLYWYQQALGQGPEFLTYFNYEAQPDKSGLPSDRFSAERPEGSISTLTIQRTEQRDSAMYRCASSLDRGDEQYFGPGTRLTVT.

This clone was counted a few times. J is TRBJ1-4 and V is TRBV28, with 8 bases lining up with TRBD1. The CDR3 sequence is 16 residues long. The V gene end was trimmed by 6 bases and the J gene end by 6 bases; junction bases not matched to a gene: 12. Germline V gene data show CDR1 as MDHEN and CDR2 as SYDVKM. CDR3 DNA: TGTGCCAGCAGCGGCCTTTCAGGGGGCGAGGATGAAAAACTGTTTTTT. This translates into CASSGLSGGEDEKLFF.

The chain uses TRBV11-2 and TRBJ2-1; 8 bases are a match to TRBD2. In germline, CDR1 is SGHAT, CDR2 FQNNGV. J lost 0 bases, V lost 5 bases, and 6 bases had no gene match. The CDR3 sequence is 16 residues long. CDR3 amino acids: CASSQASGSSYNEQFF. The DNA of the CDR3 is TGTGCCAGCAGCCAGGCCAGCGGGAGCTCCTACAATGAGCAGTTCTTC.

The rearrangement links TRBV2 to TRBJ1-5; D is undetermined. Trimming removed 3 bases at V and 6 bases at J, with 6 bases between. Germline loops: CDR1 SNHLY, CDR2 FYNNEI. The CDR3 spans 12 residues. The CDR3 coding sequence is TGTGCCAGCAGTGACCGACTTCAGCCCCAGCATTTT. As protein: CASSDRLQPQHF.

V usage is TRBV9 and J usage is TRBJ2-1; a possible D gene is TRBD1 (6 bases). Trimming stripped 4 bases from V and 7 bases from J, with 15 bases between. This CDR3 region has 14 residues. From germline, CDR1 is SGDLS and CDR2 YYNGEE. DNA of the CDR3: TGTGCCAGCAGCATAGTCCCAGGGGATAATGAGCAGTTCTTC. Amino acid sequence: CASSIVPGDNEQFF.

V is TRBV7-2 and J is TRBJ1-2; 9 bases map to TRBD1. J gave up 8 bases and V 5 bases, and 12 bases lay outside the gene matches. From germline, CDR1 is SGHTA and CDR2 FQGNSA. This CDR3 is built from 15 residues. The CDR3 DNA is TGTGCCAGCAGCCTTCCACCGGGACAGGGAGGCGGCTACACCTTC. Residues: CASSLPPGQGGGYTF.

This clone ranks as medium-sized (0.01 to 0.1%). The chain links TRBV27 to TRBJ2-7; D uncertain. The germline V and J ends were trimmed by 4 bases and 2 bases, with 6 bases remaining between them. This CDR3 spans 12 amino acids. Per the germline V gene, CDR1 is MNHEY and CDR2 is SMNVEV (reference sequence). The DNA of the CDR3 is TGTGCCAGCAGTTCAGCGACCTACGAGCAGTACTTC. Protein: CASSSATYEQYF.

CDR3 sequence: CASSLRGSGETQYF. CDR3 in DNA: TGTGCCAGCAGCTTAAGAGGTAGCGGGGAGACCCAGTACTTC. The V gene is TRBV7-9, the J gene TRBJ2-5; 7 nucleotides match TRBD2. This CDR3 comprises 14 residues. Germline V lookup: CDR1 SEHNR, CDR2 FQNEAQ (reference sequence). The V segment lost 2 bases and the J segment 5 bases; nucleotides outside the gene matches: 5.

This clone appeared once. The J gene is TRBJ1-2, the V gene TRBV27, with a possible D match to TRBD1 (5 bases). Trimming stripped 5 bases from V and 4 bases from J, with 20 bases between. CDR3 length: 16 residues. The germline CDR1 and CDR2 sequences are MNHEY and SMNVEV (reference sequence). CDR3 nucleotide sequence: TGTGCCAGCAGTATCCGAGGAGAGGGACTGTTCTATGGCTACACCTTC. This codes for CASSIRGEGLFYGYTF.

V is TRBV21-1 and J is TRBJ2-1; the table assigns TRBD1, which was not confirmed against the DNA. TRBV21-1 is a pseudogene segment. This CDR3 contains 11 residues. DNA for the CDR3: TGTGCCAGCAGCAGCCAGAAGTGGCAGTTCTTC. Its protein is CASSSQKWQFF.

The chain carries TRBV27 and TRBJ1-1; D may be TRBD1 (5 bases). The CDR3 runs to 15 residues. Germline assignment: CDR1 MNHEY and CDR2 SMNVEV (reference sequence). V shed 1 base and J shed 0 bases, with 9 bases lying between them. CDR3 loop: CASSLWAGMNTEAFF. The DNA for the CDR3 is TGTGCCAGCAGTTTATGGGCAGGGATGAACACTGAAGCTTTCTTT.

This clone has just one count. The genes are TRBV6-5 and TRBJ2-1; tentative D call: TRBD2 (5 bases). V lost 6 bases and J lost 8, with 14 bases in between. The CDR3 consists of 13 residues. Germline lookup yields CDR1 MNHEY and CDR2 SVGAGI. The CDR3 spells CASRKLEVYEQFF. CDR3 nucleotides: TGTGCCAGCAGAAAACTAGAGGTCTATGAGCAGTTCTTC.

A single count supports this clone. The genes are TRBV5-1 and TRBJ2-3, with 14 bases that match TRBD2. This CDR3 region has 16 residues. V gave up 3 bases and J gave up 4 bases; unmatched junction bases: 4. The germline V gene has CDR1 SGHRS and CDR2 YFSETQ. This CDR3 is CASSSGLAGGPDTQYF. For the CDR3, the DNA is TGCGCCAGCAGCTCCGGACTAGCGGGAGGTCCAGATACGCAGTATTTT.